This T cell receptor beta chain was obtained from a study of radiation and T cells in renal cell carcinoma. Overall study findings and caveats: Without pretreatment biopsies, baseline tumor clonotype presence was undetermined. Top tumor clonotypes rose in blood 2 weeks post-radiation, then contracted.

Germline V lookup: CDR1 SGHNT, CDR2 YYREEE (reference sequence). CDR3 length: 14 residues. V lost 0 bases and J lost 2, with 8 bases in between. Comments on this clone: Its target is unknown. The sample contains more than one DNA sequence encoding this CDR3.

The time point denotes: baseline pretreatment blood. Stated treatment: 15 Gy SBRT to primary tumor, nephrectomy 4 weeks later. Serial blood draws occurred at baseline and 2 and 4 weeks post-SBRT. Clear cell pathology was present in this patient's renal cell carcinoma. Measured with immunoSEQ multiplex PCR; TCRdb has only the in-frame clones, and not every one. The sample carries 110,000 to 150,000 clones, roughly 84% recorded once. This sequence joins TRBV5-4 and TRBJ2-5, with D possibly matching TRBD2 (5 bases). This TCR was recovered from a woman aged 45-59 years with renal cell carcinoma. The material sequenced was blood, taken from a patient whose treatment included radiotherapy and nephrectomy. CDR3 in amino acids: CASSLAGIQETQYF. Written as DNA, the CDR3 is TGTGCCAGCAGCTTGGCCGGGATACAAGAGACCCAGTACTTC.